This entry is about one T cell receptor beta chain. This record belongs to a study of T cell responses to AZD1222 COVID-19 vaccine. The method was immunoSEQ multiplex PCR; TCRdb's version includes in-frame clones alone and lacks a portion of them. Among over 110,000 clones listed, about 90% were seen once. The specimen was peripheral blood, collected 28 days after the second AZD1222 dose. The clonotype was recovered from an adult who received the AZD1222 COVID-19 vaccine.

CDR3 bases: TGTGCCAGCAGTCGACTAGCGGGGGTCTACGAGCAGTACTTC. Protein sequence: CASSRLAGVYEQYF. The rearrangement joins TRBV28 to TRBJ2-7; 12 nucleotides align to TRBD2. The CDR3 is 14 residues long. Losses at the gene ends were 5 bases for V and 3 bases for J; bases not matched to a gene: 2. The V gene's germline CDR1 is MDHEN and CDR2 SYDVKM.